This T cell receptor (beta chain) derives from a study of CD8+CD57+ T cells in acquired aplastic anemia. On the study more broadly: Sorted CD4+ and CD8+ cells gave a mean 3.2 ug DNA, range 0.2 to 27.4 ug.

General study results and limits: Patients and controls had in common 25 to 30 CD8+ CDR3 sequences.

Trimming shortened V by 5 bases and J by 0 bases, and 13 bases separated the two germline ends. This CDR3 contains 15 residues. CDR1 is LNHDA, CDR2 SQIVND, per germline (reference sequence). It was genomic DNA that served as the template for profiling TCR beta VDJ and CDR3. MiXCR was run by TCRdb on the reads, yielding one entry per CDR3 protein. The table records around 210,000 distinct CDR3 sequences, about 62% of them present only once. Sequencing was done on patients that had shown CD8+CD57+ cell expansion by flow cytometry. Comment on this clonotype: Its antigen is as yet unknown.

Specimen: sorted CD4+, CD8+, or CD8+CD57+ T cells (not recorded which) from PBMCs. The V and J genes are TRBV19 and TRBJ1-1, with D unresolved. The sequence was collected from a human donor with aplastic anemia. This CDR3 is CASSPRGRLNTEAFF. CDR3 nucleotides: TGTGCCAGTAGTCCGAGAGGACGCCTGAACACTGAAGCTTTCTTT.